This TCR beta chain came from a study of naive and memory T cell subsets. Overall study results and limits: From naive to CM, EM and EMRA, diversity decreased and Gini increased.

Both TRBC1 and TRBC2 were covered by a beta constant-region primer of two equimolar oligonucleotides. An oligonucleotide with the SP2 primer and a 12-nucleotide UMI was ligated to the cDNA 3' end. The ligated cDNA underwent four PCR rounds using SP2 and nested alpha and beta constant-region primers. TCRdb independently ran MiXCR on the UMI-ligation and nested PCR reads; one entry per CDR3 protein. There are 70,000 to 95,000 distinct CDR3 sequences in the sample; 7% to 7.5% occur only once, and 1.6% lies in the top ten. Cells stained for CD3, CD4, CD8, CD45RA and CD27 were sorted into four subsets. In the case of this clonotype: Its cognate antigen is unknown.

The CDR3 consists of 15 residues. The V gene's germline CDR1 is SNHLY and CDR2 FYNNEI. V lost 3 bases to trimming and J lost 2 bases, with 11 bases between them. The specimen sequenced was central memory CD4+ T cells from blood. The chain carries TRBV2 and TRBJ2-1; a possible D gene is TRBD2 (5 bases). This sequence was found in a human donor in good health. CDR3 sequence: CASSERETTYNEQFF. The CDR3 DNA sequence: TGTGCCAGCAGTGAGAGGGAGACCACCTACAATGAGCAGTTCTTC.